Listed below are T cell receptor beta chains from one sample, sequenced in a study of cytomegalovirus exposure and HLA in healthy donors. Assay used: immunoSEQ multiplex PCR; TCRdb lists only in-frame clones, some missing. This sample has around 300,000 clones, with 75% to 90% found just once. Specimen: PBMCs. All receptors come from a woman aged 25 to 39 in good health and CMV-seropositive. Each CDR3 is given with its conserved first and last residue. The D gene is left open where the match is weak. Clone size is stated in some rows and not others, as once, few, many or a class when expanded.

clone size	V gene	J gene	D gene	CDR3 protein	CDR3 DNA
NA	TRBV27	TRBJ2-1	NA	CASRGGYNEQFF	TGTGCCAGCAGAGGGGGTTACAATGAGCAGTTCTTC
NA	TRBV5-6	TRBJ2-7	NA	CASSQGSGYEQYF	TGTGCCAGCAGTCAAGGGTCAGGCTACGAGCAGTACTTC
NA	TRBV4-3	TRBJ2-2	NA	CASSQDFADGELFF	TGCGCCAGCAGCCAAGATTTCGCCGACGGGGAGCTGTTTTTT
NA	TRBV27	TRBJ2-3	NA	CASSPQGRRTDTQYF	TGTGCCAGCAGTCCACAGGGCCGGAGGACAGATACGCAGTATTTT
NA	TRBV7-2	TRBJ1-2	NA	CASSLDSRGYTF	TGTGCCAGCAGCCTGGACAGTCGTGGCTACACCTTC
NA	TRBV14	TRBJ1-1	NA	CASSQDRVETEAFF	TGTGCCAGCAGCCAAGACAGGGTAGAAACTGAAGCTTTCTTT
NA	TRBV2	TRBJ2-5	NA	CASSNGYQETQYF	TGTGCCAGCAGTAACGGATACCAAGAGACCCAGTACTTC
NA	TRBV6-5	TRBJ1-1	TRBD1	CASSPRDSPVVGAFF	TGTGCCAGCAGCCCCCGGGACAGCCCTGTAGTTGGAGCTTTCTTT
NA	TRBV4-1	TRBJ2-3	TRBD2	CASSQVGGRAATDTQYF	TGCGCCAGCAGCCAAGTCGGCGGGAGGGCAGCCACAGATACGCAGTATTTT
once	TRBV5-1	TRBJ1-2	NA	CASRGELNSYGYTF	TGCGCCAGCAGGGGGGAGCTGAACTCCTATGGCTACACCTTC
once	TRBV2	TRBJ2-7	NA	CASSDSSWGEQYF	TGTGCCAGCAGTGACAGCTCTTGGGGGGAGCAGTACTTC